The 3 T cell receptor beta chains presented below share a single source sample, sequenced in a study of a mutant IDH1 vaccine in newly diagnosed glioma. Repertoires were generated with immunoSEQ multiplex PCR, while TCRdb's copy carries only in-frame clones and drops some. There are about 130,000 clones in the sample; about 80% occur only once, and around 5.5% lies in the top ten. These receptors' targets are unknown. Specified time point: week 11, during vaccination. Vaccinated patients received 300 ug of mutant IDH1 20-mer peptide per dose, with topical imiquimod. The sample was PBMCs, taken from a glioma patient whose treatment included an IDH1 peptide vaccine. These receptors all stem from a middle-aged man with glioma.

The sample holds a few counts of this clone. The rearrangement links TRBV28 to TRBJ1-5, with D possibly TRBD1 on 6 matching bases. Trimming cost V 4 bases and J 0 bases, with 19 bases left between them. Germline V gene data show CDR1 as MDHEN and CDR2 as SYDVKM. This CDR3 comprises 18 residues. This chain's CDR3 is CASSSAYREKDSNQPQHF. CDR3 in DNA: TGTGCCAGCAGTTCCGCGTACAGGGAAAAAGATAGCAATCAGCCCCAGCATTTT. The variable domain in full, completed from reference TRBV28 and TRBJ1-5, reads DVKVTQSSRYLVKRTGEKVFLECVQDMDHENMFWYRQDPGLGLRLIYFSYDVKMKEKGDIPEGYSVSREKKERFSLILESASTNQTSMYLCASSSAYREKDSNQPQHFGDGTRLSIL.

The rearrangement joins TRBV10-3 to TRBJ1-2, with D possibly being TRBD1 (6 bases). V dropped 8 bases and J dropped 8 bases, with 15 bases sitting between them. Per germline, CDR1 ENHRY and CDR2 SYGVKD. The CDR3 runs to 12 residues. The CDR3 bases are TGTGCCATCGGCAAAGGGGGTTCCGGCTACACCTTC. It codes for CAIGKGGSGYTF.

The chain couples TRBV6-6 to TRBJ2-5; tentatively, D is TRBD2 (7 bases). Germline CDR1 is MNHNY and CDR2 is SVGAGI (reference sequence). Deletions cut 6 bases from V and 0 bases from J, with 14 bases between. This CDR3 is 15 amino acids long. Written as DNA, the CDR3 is TGTGCCAGCAGCAGGGGCACTAGCGACCAAGAGACCCAGTACTTC. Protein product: CASSRGTSDQETQYF.